A selection of T cell receptor beta chains follows, all from one sample in a study of cytomegalovirus exposure and HLA in healthy donors. Profiled with immunoSEQ multiplex PCR; TCRdb holds only in-frame clones, not every one. The data show 150,000 to 200,000 clones, under 90% seen once. What was sequenced was PBMCs. These receptors were taken from a man younger than 35 in good health and CMV-seronegative. Each CDR3 is given with its conserved first and last residue. Each record gives: V gene, CDR3 length, CDR3 protein.

>TRBV6-5|13
CASSYFGSETQYF
>TRBV4-3|19
CASSQESGIAGPVYNEQFF
>TRBV25-1|14
CASSESGSNYGYTF
>TRBV5-1|14
CASSSARQYNEQFF
>TRBV27|14
CASSPGTGGYEQYF
>TRBV2|13
CASRVTGVETQYF
>TRBV28|13
CASFLRGRYGYTF
>TRBV27|17
CASRPWGLAGDTGELFF
>TRBV7-7|17
CASSLALGLAEYNEQFF
>TRBV7-8|13
CASSKTLNQPQHF
>TRBV18|13
CASSPTGGTEAFF
>TRBV5-4|17
CASSLGGTSGAYNEQFF
>TRBV5-1|16
CASSLGVRQGNTEAFF
>TRBV28|13
CASTYRAAPGYTF
>TRBV2|15
CASSETGTTNEKLFF
>TRBV20-1|11
CSAPLRYGYTF
>TRBV18|15
CASSPPSSHNNEQFF
>TRBV5-6|12
CASSGASNTQYF
>TRBV4-1|14
CASSQGGAGDEQFF
>TRBV9|15
CASSSGGQSQETQYF
>TRBV6-5|15
CASTTTGMANYGYTF
>TRBV7-9|16
CASSPGTGGVNQPQHF
>TRBV7-9|12
CSSSQLGYEQYF
>TRBV6-6|13
CASSYGGQETQYF
>TRBV28|14
CASSSRGGLYGYTF
>TRBV19|17
CASSLLRTRGSGSPLHF
>TRBV7-9|14
CASSFQTGNYEQFF
>TRBV5-6|18
CASSLKATGRMGNSPLHF
>TRBV5-4|17
CASSKGLTQLAQETQYF
>TRBV7-2|16
CASSFYRSSGANVLTF
>TRBV7-9|15
CASSLQGALQETQYF
>TRBV27|13
CASSLTGTHGYTF
>TRBV15|11
CATFSPYGYTF
>TRBV19|13
CASSPTGVETQYF
>TRBV14|16
CASSLLGLAGEAEQFF
>TRBV19|14
CASSMGTGSYEQYF
>TRBV7-9|15
CASSSDRGSFYEQYF
>TRBV4-1|14
CASSQGDSVYEQYF
>TRBV11-3|11
CASSSDRLEFF
>TRBV4-1|12
CASSQVGGELFF
>TRBV6-5|16
CASSYFPSAAAGELFF
>TRBV4-3|16
CASSQDLGAASQPQHF
>TRBV9|14
CASSELDSNYGYTF
>TRBV6-6|14
CATSNSGEGTEAFF
>TRBV6-5|15
CASSSTGILTYEQYF
>TRBV19|13
CASREVKAWGYTF
>TRBV2|16
CASSEARLAGTYTQYF
>TRBV6-8|9
CARAQPQHF
>TRBV15|15
CATRTLGGPSYEQYF
>TRBV5-1|14
CASSFQGASDTQYF
>TRBV19|16
CASSPNAGQGHQPQHF
>TRBV4-3|15
CASSQKSSGVGEQYF
>TRBV6-4|13
CASADQGADEQFF
>TRBV9|15
CASSVVGGSNQPQHF
>TRBV28|16
CASSLLPGQGGEKLFF
>TRBV5-1|17
CASSLVGTGQVNTEAFF
>TRBV4-2|14
CASSQGQGSYEQYF
>TRBV6-4|14
CASRSLAGGGELFF
>TRBV7-9|16
CASSSDDRVMSGELFF
>TRBV25-1|16
CASSGSRVPGGEKLFF